This section outlines one TCR beta chain sequence together with its context. Antigen specificity is unknown. Peripheral blood came from healthy approximately 15-56 month-old surgical children and healthy nonsmoking adults. Profiled with immunoSEQ multiplex PCR; TCRdb holds only in-frame clones, not every one. The data contain several thousand clones, around 98% of them singletons. This entry belongs to a study of naive CD8 T cells in extremely preterm neonates. Broader study findings: Preterm neonates had significantly lower iChao1 richness than other age groups.

This CDR3 contains 14 residues. Germline V gene data show CDR1 as SGHDT and CDR2 as YYEEEE. The chain employs TRBV5-6 and TRBJ2-5; 9 bases agree with TRBD2. The DNA end lines up better with TRBJ2-7; the J call may be wrong. Sequenced material: naive CD8+ T cells from blood. The TCR sequence derives from a human donor in good health. The DNA of the CDR3 is TGTGCCAGCAGCTTGAATAGCGGGGGTGACGAGCAGTACTTC. Translated, it gives CASSLNSGGDEQYF.